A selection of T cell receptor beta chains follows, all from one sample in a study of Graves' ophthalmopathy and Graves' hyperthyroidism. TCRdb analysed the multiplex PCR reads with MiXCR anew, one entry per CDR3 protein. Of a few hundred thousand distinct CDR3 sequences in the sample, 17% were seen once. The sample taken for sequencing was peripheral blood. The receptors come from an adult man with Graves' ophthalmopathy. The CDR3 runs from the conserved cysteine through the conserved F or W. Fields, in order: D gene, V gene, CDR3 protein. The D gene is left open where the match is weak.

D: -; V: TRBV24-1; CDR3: CATSTEQGYEQYF
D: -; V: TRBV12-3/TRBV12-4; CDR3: CASSLFGGTYEQYF
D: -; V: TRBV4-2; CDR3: CASSQGDRLNTEAFF
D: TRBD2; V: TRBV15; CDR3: CATSLAGGEKTQYF
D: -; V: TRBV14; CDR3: CASSQIMNTEAFF
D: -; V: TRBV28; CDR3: CASSVGAAQSSYEQYF
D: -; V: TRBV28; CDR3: CASALRGGSQPQHF
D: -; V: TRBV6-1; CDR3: CASSNRGRDNSPLHF
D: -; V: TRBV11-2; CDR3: CASSWDPRQPQHF
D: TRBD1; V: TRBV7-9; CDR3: CASSLMTGKETQYF
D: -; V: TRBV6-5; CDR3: CASSYSQSGTQYF
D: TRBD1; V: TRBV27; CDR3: CATSGNRGRNYGYTF
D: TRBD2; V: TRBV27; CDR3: CASAATSGGAETQYF
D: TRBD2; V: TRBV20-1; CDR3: CSARISGSLETQYF
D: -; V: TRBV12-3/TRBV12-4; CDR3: CASSLYRAGNTIYF
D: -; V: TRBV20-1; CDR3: CSATWTPRGGEQYF
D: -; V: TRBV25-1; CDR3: CASTGVIEAFF
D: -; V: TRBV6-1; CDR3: CASSEAYRRARTEAFF
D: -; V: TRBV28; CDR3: CAGRTDGQAGAFF
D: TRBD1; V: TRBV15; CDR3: CATSRTGVNTGELFF
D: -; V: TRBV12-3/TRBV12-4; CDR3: CASSLLFGGETQYF
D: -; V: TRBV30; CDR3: CAWSVPLGERSPYEQYF
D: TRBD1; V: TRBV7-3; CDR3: CASSLDGQGGPYEQYF
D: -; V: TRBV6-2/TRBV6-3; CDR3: CASSYSRQFNQPQHF
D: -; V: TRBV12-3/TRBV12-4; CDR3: CASSQGGTGELFF
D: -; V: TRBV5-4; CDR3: CASSVSGTGQETQYF
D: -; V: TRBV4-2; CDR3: CASSQGKDSAYEQYF
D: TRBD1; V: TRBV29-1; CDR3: CSVGAGGIGANVLTF
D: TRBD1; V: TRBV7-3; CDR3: CASSSSGTGNSPLHF
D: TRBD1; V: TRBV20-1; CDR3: CSTRDLGQGAQTGELFF
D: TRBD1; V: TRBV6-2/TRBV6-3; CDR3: CASKDREWTEAFF
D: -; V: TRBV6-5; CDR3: CASSYSDLPNTEAFF
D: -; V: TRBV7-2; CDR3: CASSQESSYEQYF
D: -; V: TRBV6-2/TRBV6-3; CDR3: CASSYVQGHSNQPQHF
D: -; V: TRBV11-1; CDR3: CASSLELRGETQYF
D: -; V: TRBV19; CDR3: CASSIGGTGTSYGYTF
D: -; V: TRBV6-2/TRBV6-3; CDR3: CASSYSRTLGTNQPQHF
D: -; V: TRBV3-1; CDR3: CASTTGRGTDTQYF
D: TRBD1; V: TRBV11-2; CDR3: CASSLVHRGYTEAFF
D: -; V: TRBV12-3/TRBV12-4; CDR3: CASSATGGESNQPQHF
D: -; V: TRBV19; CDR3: CASSIRPGGYTF
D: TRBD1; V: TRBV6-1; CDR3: CASSETGGWNEAFF
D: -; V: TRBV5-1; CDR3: CASSLEHPYEQYF
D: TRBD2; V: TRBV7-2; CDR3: CASSQISSGSKTQYF
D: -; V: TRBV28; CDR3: CASSLLGRSYEQYF
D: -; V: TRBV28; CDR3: CAGLGQGSNQPQHF
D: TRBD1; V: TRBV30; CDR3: CAWGQGAQNTEAFF
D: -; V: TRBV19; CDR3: CASSRGTVNTGELFF
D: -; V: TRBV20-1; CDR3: CSASGLPPSEQYF